This T cell receptor beta chain was observed in a study of patients and donors after allogeneic stem cell transplantation. This clonotype was picked up a small number of times. Each CDR3 protein is one row after TCRdb ran MiXCR on the RT-PCR reads. The profile shows tens of thousands of distinct CDR3 sequences, about 48% of them singletons. This sequence was found in a human donor who was either an allogeneic HSCT recipient or a stem cell or donor lymphocyte infusion donor (not recorded which). It is not recorded whose cells these are; they may come from a transplant donor. The specimen sequenced was blood, either unsorted or a sorted T cell fraction (not recorded which).

CDR3 DNA sequence: TGTGCCAGTAGATTGAGGGAGAACACTGAAGCTTTCTTT. Protein product: CASRLRENTEAFF. The chain carries TRBV19 and TRBJ1-1; no clear D gene. Germline V gene data show CDR1 as LNHDA and CDR2 as SQIVND (reference sequence). V was cut by 6 bases and J by 1 base, with 9 bases left in between. The CDR3 covers 13 residues.